These 15 T cell receptor beta chains share one sample of origin, sequenced in a study of blood T cell repertoires in COVID-19. Profiled with immunoSEQ multiplex PCR; TCRdb holds only in-frame clones, not every one. The table records 250,000 to 350,000 clones, about 85% of them present only once. The specimen was peripheral blood. These receptors were obtained from a man younger than 35 with active or convalescent COVID-19.

This chain links TRBV18 with TRBJ1-1; TRBD1 might be the D (6 bases). Trimming shortened V by 5 bases and J by 4 bases, and 14 bases separated the two germline ends. Germline V gene lookup returns CDR1 KGHSH and CDR2 LQKENI. The CDR3 sequence is 14 residues long. The CDR3 region has the DNA TGTGCCAGCTCAAACCAGGGGTTGGGCACTGAAGCTTTCTTT. It codes for CASSNQGLGTEAFF.

Details on this clone: It may be a read error: a sequence one base away is much more abundant. The chain has TRBV4-2 and TRBJ2-3, with D maybe TRBD2 (6 bases). The CDR3 runs to 14 residues. The V gene's germline CDR1 is LGHNA and CDR2 YNFKEQ. V dropped 3 bases and J dropped 0 bases, with 7 bases sitting between them. The CDR3 here is CASSQGLSTDTQYF. In DNA form, the CDR3 reads TGTGCCAGCAGCCAGGGACTCAGCACAGATACGCAGTATTTT.

This clone was picked up one time. V is TRBV5-1 and J is TRBJ2-2; TRBD1 is a possible D gene (6 bases). Germline loops: CDR1 SGHRS, CDR2 YFSETQ. The CDR3 has 15 residues. V lost 6 bases and J 4 bases, leaving 16 bases between the germline ends. CDR3 in amino acids: CASNQGPFVTGELFF. The CDR3 nucleotides are TGCGCCAGCAATCAGGGGCCCTTTGTCACCGGGGAGCTGTTTTTT.

CDR3 DNA: TGCGCCAGCAGCCAGCCACAGGGTTGGGGCACTGAAGCTTTCTTT. Translating it yields CASSQPQGWGTEAFF. The chain uses TRBV4-1 and TRBJ1-1; maybe TRBD1 (6 bases). This CDR3 spans 15 amino acids. Germline CDR1 MGHRA, CDR2 YSYEKL. The V gene lost 3 bases and the J gene lost 4 bases, with 15 bases spanning the gap.

This sequence joins TRBV19 and TRBJ1-2; D gene uncertain. The CDR3 is made up of 14 amino acids. Between the trimmed V and J ends, which lost 6 bases and 4 bases, there was a span of 15 bases. In germline, CDR1 is LNHDA, CDR2 SQIVND (reference sequence). The DNA of the CDR3 is TGTGCCAGTAGCATCGACGGGTTCTCCTATGGCTACACCTTC. Protein: CASSIDGFSYGYTF.

This chain connects TRBV2 to TRBJ1-5; 7 bases line up with TRBD1. The germline gives CDR1 SNHLY, CDR2 FYNNEI. This CDR3 has 15 amino acids. The V segment lost 5 bases and the J segment 0 bases; nucleotides outside the gene matches: 4. The CDR3 DNA reads as TGTGCCAGCAGTTCCGGGACAGCTAGCAATCAGCCCCAGCATTTT. It yields the protein CASSSGTASNQPQHF. Filled out from reference TRBV2 and TRBJ1-5, the complete variable domain reads EPEVTQTPSHQVTQMGQEVILRCVPISNHLYFYWYRQILGQKVEFLVSFYNNEISEKSEIFDDQFSVERPDGSNFTLKIRSTKLEDSAMYFCASSSGTASNQPQHFGDGTRLSIL.

The CDR3 bases are TGTGCCAGCAGCCACTGGACTAGCGGGCCTAATTACAATGAGCAGTTCTTC. Amino acids: CASSHWTSGPNYNEQFF. The rearrangement joins TRBV11-2 to TRBJ2-1; 11 bases match TRBD2. V was clipped by 5 bases and J by 4 bases; unmatched bases: 10. Germline V gene lookup returns CDR1 SGHAT and CDR2 FQNNGV. This CDR3 comprises 17 residues.

J is TRBJ2-1 and V is TRBV7-9; 13 bases match TRBD2. Germline V gene sequence: CDR1 SEHNR, CDR2 FQNEAQ (reference sequence). This CDR3 spans 15 amino acids. Trimming at V came to 4 bases and at J to 9 bases, leaving 6 bases not matched to a gene. CDR3 amino acids: CASSSTRTSGGEQFF. DNA for the CDR3: TGTGCCAGCAGCTCCACAAGGACTAGCGGGGGTGAGCAGTTCTTC.

This clone was observed a few times. This sequence joins TRBV9 and TRBJ2-3, with D possibly matching TRBD1 (6 bases). Germline V CDR1 and CDR2: SGDLS, YYNGEE. The CDR3 is made up of 17 amino acids. Trimming pared 4 bases from V and 0 bases from J, leaving 18 bases between. Written as DNA, the CDR3 is TGTGCCAGCAGCAGACTCTTCGCAGGGGCTAGCACAGATACGCAGTATTTT. It is translated as CASSRLFAGASTDTQYF.

V gene TRBV28 combines with J gene TRBJ2-7; tentative D call: TRBD1 (5 bases). CDR1 MDHEN and CDR2 SYDVKM come from the germline V gene. The V end lost 4 bases, the J end lost 6 bases, and 13 bases lay between the germline ends. The CDR3 contains 13 residues. CDR3 in DNA: TGTGCCAGCAGTTCCCGACAGCCCCCCGAGCAGTACTTC. This translates into CASSSRQPPEQYF.

The chain links TRBV27 to TRBJ1-1, with D perhaps TRBD1 (5 bases). The germline CDR1 and CDR2 sequences are MNHEY and SMNVEV (reference sequence). Trimming stripped 5 bases from V and 3 bases from J, with 19 bases between. The CDR3 extends over 16 amino acids. In DNA form, the CDR3 reads TGTGCCAGCAGTGCAGGACCTTACCCGGGGGACACTGAAGCTTTCTTT. Residues: CASSAGPYPGDTEAFF.

The rearrangement links TRBV12-3 or TRBV12-4 to TRBJ2-7; D not resolved. The V end was cut by 2 bases, the J end by 5 bases, with 10 bases between. CDR3 length: 13 amino acids. The CDR3 here is CASSLSGWHEQYF. The CDR3 DNA follows: TGTGCCAGCAGTTTATCTGGTTGGCACGAGCAGTACTTC.

The rearrangement joins TRBV5-1 to TRBJ2-3; 7 bases are shared with TRBD1. The CDR3 consists of 17 residues. V shed 1 base and J 3 bases; nucleotides not matched to a gene: 11. Germline V gene sequence: CDR1 SGHRS, CDR2 YFSETQ. The CDR3 loop reads CASSLRVSRGITDTQYF. For the CDR3, the DNA is TGCGCCAGCAGCTTGCGGGTTAGCAGGGGGATTACAGATACGCAGTATTTT.

The chain uses TRBV19 and TRBJ1-1, with 10 bases matching TRBD1. Germline V lookup: CDR1 LNHDA, CDR2 SQIVND (reference sequence). J gave up 7 bases and V 3 bases, and 8 bases lay outside the gene matches. The length of the CDR3 is 15 residues. The CDR3 here is CASSIRQGAKGEAFF. CDR3 DNA: TGTGCCAGTAGTATTCGACAGGGGGCGAAGGGTGAAGCTTTCTTT.

The gene calls are TRBV10-1 and TRBJ2-5, with 7 positions matching TRBD2. The CDR3 covers 14 residues. The V gene's germline CDR1 is WNHNN and CDR2 SYGVQD (reference sequence). V shed 1 base and J 2 bases; nucleotides not matched to a gene: 1. CDR3 DNA: TGCGCCAGCAGTGAGTTGCGGGGGCAAGAGACCCAGTACTTC. Amino acid sequence: CASSELRGQETQYF.